This TCR beta chain comes out of a study of pediatric ulcerative colitis. Method: immunoSEQ multiplex PCR; TCRdb's copy keeps in-frame clones and lacks some. The sample lists 15,000 to 20,000 clones, roughly three quarters occurring once. Broader study findings: No controls had the two rectal clonotypes shared by ulcerative colitis patients. Clonal expansions reduced rectal repertoire diversity in acute severe colitis.

This CDR3 spans 15 amino acids. The germline V gene has CDR1 SGDLS and CDR2 YYNGEE. V was clipped by 4 bases and J by 0 bases, with 14 bases between them. Rectal tissue came from one to two pinch biopsies taken at colonoscopy. On this clone itself: Its matching antigen is unknown.

The TCR originated in a boy between 5 and 17 years old who was a control in a study of pediatric ulcerative colitis. Sequencing was performed on gut tissue. V gene TRBV9 combines with J gene TRBJ2-7; TRBD2 is a possible D gene (6 bases). The CDR3 protein is CASSYRDSYSYEQYF. The CDR3 nucleotides read TGTGCCAGCAGCTACCGGGACTCATACTCCTACGAGCAGTACTTC. The full variable domain, in which reference TRBV9 and TRBJ2-7 provide the parts outside the CDR3, is DSGVTQTPKHLITATGQRVTLRCSPRSGDLSVYWYQQSLDQGLQFLIQYYNGEERAKGNILERFSAQQFPDLHSELNLSSLELGDSALYFCASSYRDSYSYEQYFGPGTRLTVT.